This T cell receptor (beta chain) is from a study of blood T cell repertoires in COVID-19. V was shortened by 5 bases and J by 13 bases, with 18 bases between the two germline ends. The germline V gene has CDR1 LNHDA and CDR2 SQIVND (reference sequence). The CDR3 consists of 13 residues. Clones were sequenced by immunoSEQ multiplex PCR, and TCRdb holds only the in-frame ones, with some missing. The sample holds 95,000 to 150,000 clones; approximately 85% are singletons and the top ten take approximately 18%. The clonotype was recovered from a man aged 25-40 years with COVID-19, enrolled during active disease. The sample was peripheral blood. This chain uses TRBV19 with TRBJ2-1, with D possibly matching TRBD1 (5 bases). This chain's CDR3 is CASSETEWGYQFF. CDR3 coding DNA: TGTGCCAGTAGTGAAACCGAGTGGGGCTACCAGTTCTTC.